This T cell receptor beta chain was recorded in a study of T cell repertoires in cytomegalovirus infection. The overall study: Carrying CMV and the relevant HLA type showed in public TCR beta signatures. Study-wide results and caveats: Within the response measured ex vivo, HLA-C-restricted CMV-specific TCR beta clonotypes were dominant. CMV carriers having the relevant HLA were flagged by cumulative public TCR beta family frequency.

This clonotype has only a few counts. Its cognate antigen is unknown. TCRdb re-derived calls from the reads in MiXCR, one entry per CDR3 protein. The sample has about 740,000 distinct CDR3 sequences; about a third are singletons. The CDR3 covers 13 residues. Germline lookup yields CDR1 SQVTM and CDR2 ANQGSEA. Trimming left V 2 bases short and J 4 bases short, with 10 bases between. Material for sequencing was PBMCs. The TCR comes from a human donor in good health (CMV status not recorded). Some clones in this sample may be carry-over from other donors' samples. V is TRBV29-1 and J is TRBJ2-3; D is uncertain. The CDR3 DNA is TGCAGCGTTGAAACCGGAGTGCCAGATACGCAGTATTTT. It specifies CSVETGVPDTQYF.